The sequence of this T cell receptor (beta chain) was determined in a study of T cells in Graves' hyperthyroidism and ophthalmopathy. The sample holds many counts of this clonotype. What it binds is not known. Study observations and caveats: Ophthalmopathy was identified by the model a median about 6.8 months ahead of onset.

Germline V CDR1 and CDR2: MNHEY, SMNVEV (reference sequence). This CDR3 comprises 14 residues. J gave up 7 bases and V 3 bases, and 9 bases lay outside the gene matches. Amplification yielded TCR beta CDR3 regions, with RNA transcripts as the source. The TCR CDR3 first-round RT-PCR relied on the HTBI primer set. TCRdb reprocessed the multiplex PCR reads via MiXCR and lists one record per CDR3 protein. The sample has fewer than 800,000 distinct CDR3 sequences, 16% seen once. The V gene is TRBV27, the J gene TRBJ2-7; 7 positions match TRBD1. This clonotype originated in a young man with Graves' hyperthyroidism. The sample consisted of blood. CDR3 protein: CASSFRTGLGEQYF. CDR3 bases: TGTGCCAGCAGTTTCCGGACAGGCCTGGGTGAGCAGTACTTC.